This T cell receptor (beta chain) was obtained from a study of beta chain features in type 1 diabetes. Overall study: Examined across all samples were roughly 110,000,000 sorted cells.

The V and J ends lost 7 bases and 5 bases respectively, with 11 bases between them. Germline V gene lookup returns CDR1 SQVTM and CDR2 ANQGSEA. The CDR3 totals 12 residues. Overall study findings and caveats: There was a possibility that cDNA sequencing over-represented cells with high TCR expression.

Researchers reported sorting CD4+ naive, central memory, regulatory and stem cell-like memory cells via CD45RO/CCR7/CD25/CD127/CD95/CD27. With regard to this clone: Its antigen is unidentified.

Isolated RNA was reverse transcribed in full, so expressed TCRB transcripts were sequenced. This table comes from immunoSEQ multiplex PCR, and its TCRdb copy is limited to in-frame clones, with some not included. This table has 400,000 to 600,000 clones, 30% appearing once. Sequenced: naive CD4+ T cells from blood. The TCR originated in a man in his late teens or twenties in good health. The chain recombines TRBV29-1 with TRBJ2-2; no clear D gene. The CDR3 protein is CSAHKGTGELFF. CDR3 in DNA: TGCAGCGCTCACAAGGGAACCGGGGAGCTGTTTTTT.